What follows are 10 T cell receptor beta chains derived from one specimen sequenced in a study of T cell changes during pregnancy in multiple sclerosis. The protocol was immunoSEQ multiplex PCR, while the TCRdb copy is restricted to in-frame clones and leaves out a portion. The table shows just under 95,000 clones, with roughly 92% occurring only once. The sequenced sample was peripheral blood, obtained in the first trimester of pregnancy. These receptors all stem from a female donor with multiple sclerosis, enrolled in a pregnancy study.

This clone was seen a single time. This CDR3 reads CASSLPPGLAGGRRQFF. Here the CDR3 DNA reads TGTGCCAGCAGTCTCCCTCCGGGACTAGCGGGAGGTAGGCGGCAGTTCTTC. The chain recombines TRBV27 with TRBJ2-1; 15 nucleotides line up with TRBD2. CDR3 length: 17 residues. Germline trimming cut 5 bases from V and 12 bases from J; bases unmatched to any gene: 14. Germline-derived CDR1 and CDR2 are MNHEY and SMNVEV (reference sequence).

V usage is TRBV28 and J usage is TRBJ2-7, with TRBD2 matching over 13 bases. The CDR3 is 15 residues long. Per germline, CDR1 MDHEN and CDR2 SYDVKM. V trimming: 7 bases; J trimming: 5 bases; junction bases outside the gene matches: 8. CDR3 loop: CASTIRTSGSHEQYF. The CDR3 nucleotides are TGTGCCAGCACTATACGGACTAGCGGGAGTCACGAGCAGTACTTC.

The chain joins TRBV11-2 to TRBJ2-7; 8 nucleotides match TRBD2. CDR3 length: 15 residues. The J segment lost 2 bases and the V segment lost 3 bases, leaving 6 bases of the junction unmatched. Germline V gene sequence: CDR1 SGHAT, CDR2 FQNNGV. The CDR3 is CASSFGGGITYEQYF. The DNA for the CDR3 is TGTGCCAGCAGCTTTGGCGGGGGGATTACCTACGAGCAGTACTTC.

The chain's CDR3 is CASSIGRADQPQHF. Written as DNA, the CDR3 is TGTGCCAGTAGTATAGGCAGGGCGGATCAGCCCCAGCATTTT. The V call is TRBV19, the J call TRBJ1-5, with D perhaps TRBD1 (5 bases). This CDR3 is built from 14 residues. Germline CDR1 is LNHDA and CDR2 is SQIVND (reference sequence). Trimming cost V 1 base and J 5 bases, with 9 bases left between them. Based on the CDR3 plus reference TRBV19 and TRBJ1-5, the full variable domain is DGGITQSPKYLFRKEGQNVTLSCEQNLNHDAMYWYRQDPGQGLRLIYYSQIVNDFQKGDIAEGYSVSREKKESFPLTVTSAQKNPTAFYLCASSIGRADQPQHFGDGTRLSIL.

This clone came up once. The chain carries TRBV5-6 and TRBJ2-7, with a possible D match to TRBD1 (5 bases). Trimming pared 6 bases from V and 0 bases from J, leaving 13 bases between. CDR1 and CDR2 from the germline V gene are SGHDT and YYEEEE. CDR3 length: 14 residues. CDR3 nucleotide sequence: TGTGCCAGCACCTCCGTCAGGGCCTCCTACGAGCAGTACTTC. Translation gives CASTSVRASYEQYF.

V is TRBV30 and J is TRBJ2-1; 7 bases align to TRBD2. This CDR3 contains 12 residues. From germline, CDR1 is GTSNPN and CDR2 SVGIG (reference sequence). DNA for the CDR3: TGTAGGGTGGGAGGGAGGTACAATGAGCAGTTCTTC. It encodes CRVGGRYNEQFF. The full variable domain, with the rest looked up from reference TRBV30 and TRBJ2-1, is SQTIHQWPATLVQPVGSPLSLECTVEGTSNPNLYWYRQAAGRGLQLLFYSVGIGQISSEVPQNLSASRPQDRQFILSSKKLLLSDSGFYLCRVGGRYNEQFFGPGTRLTVL.

The rearrangement links TRBV19 to TRBJ2-3, with 7 bases lining up with TRBD2. Germline-derived CDR1 and CDR2 are LNHDA and SQIVND (reference sequence). V lost 3 bases, J lost 3 bases, and 3 bases stayed unmatched. This CDR3 region has 14 residues. The CDR3 reads CASSIQRGTDTQYF. The DNA of the CDR3 is TGTGCCAGTAGTATCCAGCGGGGAACAGATACGCAGTATTTT.

The chain recombines TRBV7-9 with TRBJ1-1; D unclear. V lost 3 bases, J lost 4 bases, and 9 bases lay in between. The CDR3 covers 13 residues. Germline loops: CDR1 SEHNR, CDR2 FQNEAQ (reference sequence). The CDR3 bases are TGTGCCAGCAGCTTGACAATGCGCACTGAAGCTTTCTTT. Translating gives CASSLTMRTEAFF.

V is TRBV2 and J is TRBJ2-4; the match to TRBD2 covers 13 bases. This CDR3 has 18 residues. Germline V gives CDR1 SNHLY, CDR2 FYNNEI. V lost 5 bases and J lost 3; bases outside the gene matches: 10. DNA for the CDR3: TGTGCCAGCAGTCGACTAGCGGGAGGACGGGAGGGCAAAAACATTCAGTACTTC. Amino acids: CASSRLAGGREGKNIQYF.

This clone has a single count. The V and J genes are TRBV7-2 and TRBJ2-7, with D perhaps TRBD1 (6 bases). Germline V gives CDR1 SGHTA, CDR2 FQGNSA. V lost 1 base and J lost 3, with 10 bases in between. The CDR3 runs to 14 residues. The CDR3 here is CASSLEQGSYEQYF. The CDR3 region has the DNA TGTGCCAGCAGCTTAGAACAGGGCAGCTACGAGCAGTACTTC.